Listed below are T cell receptor beta chains from one sample, sequenced in a study of PD-1 blockade in classical Hodgkin lymphoma. The data were produced by immunoSEQ multiplex PCR, yet TCRdb's version contains in-frame clones alone and is incomplete. The sample carries 70,000 or so clones, more than 85% recorded once. Source material: peripheral blood mononuclear cells (PBMCs). All receptors come from a human donor with classical Hodgkin lymphoma. Both conserved end residues are part of each CDR3. The D gene is left open where the match is weak. Expanded clones get a size class; other rows say once, few or many, or leave the size out.

>.|once|TRBJ2-5|TRBV2
TGTGCCAGCAGTGGGGACATTGGGGAAGAAGAGACCCAGTACTTC
CASSGDIGEEETQYF
>.|.|TRBJ2-1|TRBV20-1
TGCAGTGCTAGAGGAGGCAGGGTGCAGTTCTTC
CSARGGRVQFF
>TRBD2|.|TRBJ2-7|TRBV27
TGTGCCAGCAGTGTAGCGGGACTAGTGTCCGCGGAGCAGTACTTC
CASSVAGLVSAEQYF
>TRBD1|.|TRBJ1-5|TRBV19
TGTGCCAGTAGTATAAGAGCGACAGGGGGTCTGGGTCAGCCCCAGCATTTT
CASSIRATGGLGQPQHF
>.|few|TRBJ1-4|TRBV19
TGTGCCAGTAGTTCTTCTAATGAAAAACTGTTTTTT
CASSSSNEKLFF
>.|.|TRBJ2-3|TRBV5-1
TGCGCCAGCAGCTTGACCCGGACAGAAACGCAGTATTTT
CASSLTRTETQYF
>TRBD1|.|TRBJ1-1|TRBV7-8
TGTGCCAGCAGCTTAAGGGACAGGGTTCCTGAAGCTTTCTTT
CASSLRDRVPEAFF
>.|.|TRBJ1-5|TRBV2
TGTGCCAGCAGTGTACGGGATGGCAATCAGCCCCAGCATTTT
CASSVRDGNQPQHF
>TRBD1|.|TRBJ1-4|TRBV18
TGTGCCAGCTCACCACCGGGAGGGACAGGCAATGAAAAACTGTTTTTT
CASSPPGGTGNEKLFF
>.|.|TRBJ1-1|TRBV19
TGTGCCAGCCACATTGGGGTCTGGAACACTGAAGCTTTCTTT
CASHIGVWNTEAFF
>.|.|TRBJ2-5|TRBV15
TGTGCCACCAAGCCGATCGTGGGGTTCCAAGAGACCCAGTACTTC
CATKPIVGFQETQYF
>TRBD1|.|TRBJ1-5|TRBV4-3
TGCGCCAGCAGCACCGGACAGGGGAATCAGCCCCAGCATTTT
CASSTGQGNQPQHF
>.|once|TRBJ2-3|TRBV10-1
TGCGCCAGCAGTGAGTCAAGATCCGGCACAGATACGCAGTATTTT
CASSESRSGTDTQYF
>.|.|TRBJ2-3|TRBV19
TGTGCCAGTAGTACCTCAGCGCGGGCCGGCGGTACGCAGTATTTT
CASSTSARAGGTQYF
>.|.|TRBJ1-1|TRBV6-1
TGTGCCAGCAGTGCTACAGAGAACACTGAAGCTTTCTTT
CASSATENTEAFF
>.|.|TRBJ1-1|TRBV5-1
TGCGCCAGCAGATTTCCCGCTGGGACTGAAGCTTTCTTT
CASRFPAGTEAFF
>.|.|TRBJ1-6|TRBV7-7
TGTGCCAGCAGCTTAGATATGGATAATTCACCCCTCCACTTT
CASSLDMDNSPLHF
>.|.|TRBJ2-2|TRBV27
TGTGCCAGCAGTTTGGAGGGAACCGGGGAGCTGTTTTTT
CASSLEGTGELFF
>.|.|TRBJ1-1|TRBV19
TGTGCCAGTAGTGCGACAGGTGAGAACACTGAAGCTTTCTTT
CASSATGENTEAFF
>TRBD1|.|TRBJ1-4|TRBV2
TGTGCCAGCGGGAGCCGGACAGGCCTACCCAATGAAAAACTGTTTTTT
CASGSRTGLPNEKLFF
>.|.|TRBJ1-3|TRBV7-8
TGTGCCAGCAGCTTAAGCAGAACGGGACTAGGAAACACCATATATTTT
CASSLSRTGLGNTIYF
>.|.|TRBJ2-3|TRBV19
TGTGCCAGTGGGAACATCGGACTGCCGGGAGGCACAGATACGCAGTATTTT
CASGNIGLPGGTDTQYF
>.|once|TRBJ1-1|TRBV7-9
TGTGCCAGCAGCTTAGCTGACAGGAACACTGAAGCTTTCTTT
CASSLADRNTEAFF
>.|.|TRBJ1-2|TRBV5-1
TGCGCCAGCAGCCCGGGGCAGGACTATGGCTACACCTTC
CASSPGQDYGYTF
>.|.|TRBJ2-5|TRBV5-1
TGCGCCAGCAGCTTGGGGGGGTTTAGCGAGACCCAGTACTTC
CASSLGGFSETQYF
>.|.|TRBJ2-3|TRBV25-1
TGTGCCAGCAGTGAATCAGATACGCAGTATTTT
CASSESDTQYF
>.|once|TRBJ2-1|TRBV11-2
TGTGCCAGCAGCCCACATGTTAAGAGCTACAATGAGCAGTTCTTC
CASSPHVKSYNEQFF
>TRBD1|.|TRBJ2-1|TRBV13
TGTGCCAGCAGCGTAGTCCGGGACAGTAACGATGAGCAGTTCTTC
CASSVVRDSNDEQFF
>.|few|TRBJ1-1|TRBV19
TGTGCCAGTAGTATAGATAGCCTGAACACTGAAGCTTTCTTT
CASSIDSLNTEAFF
>.|.|TRBJ2-7|TRBV10-3
TGTGCCATCAGTGATCGTGGAGAGCAGTACTTC
CAISDRGEQYF
>.|.|TRBJ1-4|TRBV28
TGTGCCAGCAGTTCCCCCGGGGGGAATGAAAAACTGTTTTTT
CASSSPGGNEKLFF
>TRBD1|.|TRBJ2-7|TRBV12-5
TGTGCTAGTGGTTCTGGGACAGTCTACGGGGACGAGCAGTACTTC
CASGSGTVYGDEQYF
>TRBD1|.|TRBJ2-1|TRBV6-6
TGTGCCAGCAGTTGGGGGACAGGGGTAAAGAGCAATGAGCAGTTCTTC
CASSWGTGVKSNEQFF
>.|.|TRBJ1-3|TRBV6-5
TGTGCCAGCAGTTACCGGAGGGCCCCCCCGGGAAACACCATATATTTT
CASSYRRAPPGNTIYF
>TRBD1|.|TRBJ1-5|TRBV7-2
TGTGCCAGCAGCTTAAGGCGACGTACAGGGGATCTCGAGCAGCCCCAGCATTTT
CASSLRRRTGDLEQPQHF
>.|.|TRBJ2-3|TRBV11-2
TGTGCCAGCAGCTTAGGAGGGTTTATCTTAGATACGCAGTATTTT
CASSLGGFILDTQYF
>.|.|TRBJ2-1|TRBV5-1
TGCGCCAGCAGCCCGGACTCGTACAATGAGCAGTTCTTC
CASSPDSYNEQFF
>TRBD1|.|TRBJ1-4|TRBV5-6
TGTGCCAGCAGCTTTCGGACAGGGAGGATGAGCAAACTGTTTTTT
CASSFRTGRMSKLFF
>TRBD1|.|TRBJ2-7|TRBV30
TGTGCCTGGGAAACAGGGGGCGCCTACGAGCAGTACTTC
CAWETGGAYEQYF
>.|.|TRBJ1-1|TRBV5-1
TGCGCCAGCAGCGTAGGACAACCGAACACTGAAGCTTTCTTT
CASSVGQPNTEAFF
>.|.|TRBJ1-2|TRBV6-1
TGTGCCAGCAGTGTAGGGCAGCCCTATGGCTACACCTTC
CASSVGQPYGYTF
>.|.|TRBJ2-5|TRBV18
TGTGCCAGCTCACCACGTACAGGAGAGACCCAGTACTTC
CASSPRTGETQYF
>TRBD1|.|TRBJ2-1|TRBV7-6
TGTGCCAGCAGCTCGGGGACAGGGCCCTCCTACAATGAGCAGTTCTTC
CASSSGTGPSYNEQFF
>.|once|TRBJ2-7|TRBV25-1
TGTGCCAGCAGTGAATCGTACGAGCAGTACTTC
CASSESYEQYF
>.|.|TRBJ1-2|TRBV2
TGTGCCAGCAACTCGAATTTACAGGGAATTGAGGGCTACACCTTC
CASNSNLQGIEGYTF
>.|once|TRBJ1-4|TRBV11-2
TGTGCCAGCAGCTCAGGGGAACGAACTAATGAAAAACTGTTTTTT
CASSSGERTNEKLFF